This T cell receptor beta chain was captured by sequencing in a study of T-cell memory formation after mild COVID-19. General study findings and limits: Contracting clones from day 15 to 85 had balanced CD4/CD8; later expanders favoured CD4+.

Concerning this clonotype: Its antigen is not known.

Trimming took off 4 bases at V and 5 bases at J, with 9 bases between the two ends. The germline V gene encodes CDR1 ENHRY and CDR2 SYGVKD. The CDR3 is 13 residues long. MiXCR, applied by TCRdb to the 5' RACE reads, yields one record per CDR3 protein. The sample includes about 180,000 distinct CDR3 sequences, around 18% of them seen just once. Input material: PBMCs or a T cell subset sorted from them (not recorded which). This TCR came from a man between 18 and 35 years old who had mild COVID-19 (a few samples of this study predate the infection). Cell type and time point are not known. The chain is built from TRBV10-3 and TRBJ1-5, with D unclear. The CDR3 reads CAISVIGDQPQHF. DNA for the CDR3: TGTGCCATCAGTGTGATTGGAGATCAGCCCCAGCATTTT.